This TCR beta chain was documented in a study of blood T cell repertoires in COVID-19. Study overall: Before being deemed recovered, Cohort 3 donors had two negative PCRs, clearance, or symptom resolution. PBMCs, B-cell-depleted T cells, or T cells were the source of the cDNA or gDNA that made up the material. Samples representing acute and convalescent COVID-19 were sourced from the United States, Italy and Spain.

Participants were placed into cohorts based on the clinical history they reported. This CDR3 has 13 residues. The V end lost 3 bases, the J end lost 7 bases, and 10 bases lay between the germline ends. Profiled with immunoSEQ multiplex PCR; TCRdb holds only in-frame clones, not every one. The sample includes around 190,000 clones, approximately 90% of them seen just once. The receptor comes from a woman between 40 and 55 years old in a cohort exposed to, infected with or recovered from COVID-19 (not recorded which). The V and J genes are TRBV12-3 or TRBV12-4 and TRBJ1-5; D remains ambiguous. The sequencing sample was made of PBMCs or T cells enriched from blood (not recorded which). CDR3 amino acids: CASSFGGPQPQHF. The CDR3 nucleotides read TGTGCCAGCAGTTTTGGAGGGCCCCAGCCCCAGCATTTT.